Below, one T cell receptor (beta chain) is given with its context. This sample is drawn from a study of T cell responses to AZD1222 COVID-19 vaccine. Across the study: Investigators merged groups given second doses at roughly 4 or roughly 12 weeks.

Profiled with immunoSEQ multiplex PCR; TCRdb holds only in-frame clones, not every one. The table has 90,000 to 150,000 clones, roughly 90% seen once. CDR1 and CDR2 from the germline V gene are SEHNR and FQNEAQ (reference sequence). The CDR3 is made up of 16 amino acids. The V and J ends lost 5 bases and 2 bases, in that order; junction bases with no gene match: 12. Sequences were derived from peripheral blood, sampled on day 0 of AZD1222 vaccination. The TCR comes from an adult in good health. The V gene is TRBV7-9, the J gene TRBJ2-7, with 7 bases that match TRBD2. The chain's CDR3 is CASSPGLGRDTYEQYF. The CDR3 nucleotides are TGTGCCAGCAGCCCTGGGTTGGGGAGGGATACCTACGAGCAGTACTTC.